This T cell receptor (beta chain) was observed in a study of T cell responses to AZD1222 COVID-19 vaccine. Study in general: Doses given second, at about 4 or about 12 weeks, were pooled.

Germline V lookup: CDR1 MDHEN, CDR2 SYDVKM. The CDR3 is 12 residues long. With 6 bases removed from V and 9 bases from J, the gap between germline ends came to 14 bases. The study's findings and limits: Across the whole spike, CD4 TCRs peaked at regions 160-218 and 743-854. None of the repertoires were sampled until the peak T cell response had passed. Only a handful of AZD1222 recipients, roughly 6 in all, had baseline seropositivity.

Sequencing used immunoSEQ multiplex PCR; TCRdb keeps in-frame clones, though not all of them. The table includes 90,000 to 95,000 clones, roughly 84% detected once. On this clone: Its target is not known.

V usage is TRBV28 and J usage is TRBJ2-5; either TRBD1 or TRBD2 may fit D (5 bases each). The starting material was peripheral blood, obtained on day 0 of AZD1222 vaccination. The receptor was derived from an adult in good health. Here the CDR3 reads CASRAGSGAQYF. The CDR3 bases are TGTGCCAGCAGGGCAGGGTCCGGGGCCCAGTACTTC.